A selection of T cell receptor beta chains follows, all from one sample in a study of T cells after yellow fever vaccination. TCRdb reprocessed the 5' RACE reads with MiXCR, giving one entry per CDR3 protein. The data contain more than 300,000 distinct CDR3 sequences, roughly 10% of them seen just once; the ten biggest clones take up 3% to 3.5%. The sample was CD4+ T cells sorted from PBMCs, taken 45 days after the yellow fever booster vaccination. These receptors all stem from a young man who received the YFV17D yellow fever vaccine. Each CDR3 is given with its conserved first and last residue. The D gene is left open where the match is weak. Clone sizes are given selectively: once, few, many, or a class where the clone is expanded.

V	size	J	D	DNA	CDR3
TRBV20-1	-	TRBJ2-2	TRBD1	TGCAGTGCTAGGGACGACAGGGCTCCCACCGGGGAGCTGTTTTTT	CSARDDRAPTGELFF
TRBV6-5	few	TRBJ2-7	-	TGTGCCAGCAGTTTTGGACGGTACTACGAGCAGTACTTC	CASSFGRYYEQYF
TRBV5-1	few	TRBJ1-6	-	TGCGCCAGCAGCTTGGCGGGGAGCTCCTATAATTCACCCCTCCACTTT	CASSLAGSSYNSPLHF
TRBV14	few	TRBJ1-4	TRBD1	TGTGCCAGCAGCGAACAGGGGAATGAAAAACTGTTTTTT	CASSEQGNEKLFF
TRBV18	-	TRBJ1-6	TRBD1	TGTGCCAGCTCACCCCCGGGACAGTATAATTCACCCCTCCACTTT	CASSPPGQYNSPLHF
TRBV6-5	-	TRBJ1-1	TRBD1	TGTGCCAGCACTCGACAGGGACTCGGGAACACTGAAGCTTTCTTT	CASTRQGLGNTEAFF
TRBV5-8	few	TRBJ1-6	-	TGTGCCAGCAGCTGGGGGATTCTCCGATCACCCCTCCACTTT	CASSWGILRSPLHF
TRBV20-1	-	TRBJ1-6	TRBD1	TGCAGTGCTAGGGACAGGCTCTCCTATAATTCACCCCTCCACTTT	CSARDRLSYNSPLHF
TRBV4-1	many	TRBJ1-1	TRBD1	TGCGCCAGCAGCCCCGGACAGGGGGCGAACACTGAAGCTTTCTTT	CASSPGQGANTEAFF
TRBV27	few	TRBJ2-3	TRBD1	TGTGCCAGCAGTTACGACAGGGGTACTGGTACGCAGTATTTT	CASSYDRGTGTQYF
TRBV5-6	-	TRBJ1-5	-	TGTGCCAGCAGCACCAGACAGAGCAATCAGCCCCAGCATTTT	CASSTRQSNQPQHF
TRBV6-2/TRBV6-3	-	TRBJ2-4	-	TGTGCCAGCAGTAATGGGGTTCAGTACTTC	CASSNGVQYF
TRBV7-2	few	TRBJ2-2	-	TGTGCCAGCAGCTTACGGCCAGCGAACACCGGGGAGCTGTTTTTT	CASSLRPANTGELFF
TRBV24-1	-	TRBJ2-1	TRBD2	TGTGCCACCAGTGATGGACAGCGGGGGGATTACAATGAGCAGTTCTTC	CATSDGQRGDYNEQFF
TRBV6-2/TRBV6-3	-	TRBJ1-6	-	TGTGCCAGCAGCGCTGATAGGGAGTCACCCCTCCACTTT	CASSADRESPLHF
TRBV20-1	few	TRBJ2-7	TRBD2	TGCAGTGCTAGCGGGGGGGTCTCCTACGAGCAGTACTTC	CSASGGVSYEQYF
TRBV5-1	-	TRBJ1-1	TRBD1	TGCGCCAGCAGTTCAATCCCGGGACAGGGGGCTGAAGCTTTCTTT	CASSSIPGQGAEAFF
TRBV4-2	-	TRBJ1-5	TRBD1	TGTGCCAGCAGCGTGGGACAGGGGACAAATCAGCCCCAGCATTTT	CASSVGQGTNQPQHF
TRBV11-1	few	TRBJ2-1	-	TGTGCCAGCAGCTTGTTTCCCGCTAATGAGCAGTTCTTC	CASSLFPANEQFF
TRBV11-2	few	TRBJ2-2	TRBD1	TGTGCCAGCGGGAGCAGGGGGCGCTTTGCCGGGGAGCTGTTTTTT	CASGSRGRFAGELFF
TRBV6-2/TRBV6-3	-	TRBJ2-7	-	TGTGCCAGCAGTTACTGGGGGATGGGGACCTACGAGCAGTACTTC	CASSYWGMGTYEQYF
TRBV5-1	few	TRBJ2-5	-	TGCGCCAGCAGCTCTGGTGGGCGCTTACTAGAGACCCAGTACTTC	CASSSGGRLLETQYF
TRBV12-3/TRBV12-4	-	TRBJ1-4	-	TGTGCCAGCAGTTTAGGGACTGTTGGTAATGAAAAACTGTTTTTT	CASSLGTVGNEKLFF
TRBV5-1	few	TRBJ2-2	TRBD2	TGCGCCAGCAACCAAGCGGGGGCATTCACCGGGGAGCTGTTTTTT	CASNQAGAFTGELFF
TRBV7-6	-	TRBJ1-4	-	TGTGCCAGCAGCTTAAGGGGGGCCGGGGAAAAACTGTTTTTT	CASSLRGAGEKLFF
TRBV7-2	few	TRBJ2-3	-	TGTGCCAGCAGCTTAATGGGGGGCTGGACAGATACGCAGTATTTT	CASSLMGGWTDTQYF
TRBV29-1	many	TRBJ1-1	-	TGCAGCGTATCAGGTCCGGGGAACACTGAAGCTTTCTTT	CSVSGPGNTEAFF
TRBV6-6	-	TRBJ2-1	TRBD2	TGTGCCAGCAGTTCACTAGCGGGGGGGAGTGAGCAGTTCTTC	CASSSLAGGSEQFF
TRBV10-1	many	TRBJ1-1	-	TGCGCCAGCAGTGAGTCCGGGTCAGGGGACTTGGTTGAAGCTTTCTTT	CASSESGSGDLVEAFF
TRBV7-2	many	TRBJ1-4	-	TGTGCCAGCAGCTCATTCCAGGGCGAAAAACTGTTTTTT	CASSSFQGEKLFF
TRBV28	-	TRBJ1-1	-	TGTGCCAGCAGTTTCGGCCGGAGTGAAGCTTTCTTT	CASSFGRSEAFF
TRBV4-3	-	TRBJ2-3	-	TGCGCCAGCAGCCAAGAGGGGCCCAGGGGGAGGTCGGATACGCAGTATTTT	CASSQEGPRGRSDTQYF
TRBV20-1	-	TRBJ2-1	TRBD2	TGCAGTGCTAATAGCGGGGGGATCAATGAGCAGTTCTTC	CSANSGGINEQFF
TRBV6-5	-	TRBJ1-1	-	TGTGCCAGCAGTCCACAGTTGGGTGAAGCTTTCTTT	CASSPQLGEAFF
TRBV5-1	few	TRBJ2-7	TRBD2	TGCGCCAGCAGCGGACGTCTAGCGGGAAGGGCAGGGGAGCAGTACTTC	CASSGRLAGRAGEQYF
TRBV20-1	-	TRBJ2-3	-	TGCAGTGCTCCCCACCGGGATACGCAGTATTTT	CSAPHRDTQYF
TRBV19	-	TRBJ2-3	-	TGTGCCAGTAGTATAGATCACCAGGACACAGATACGCAGTATTTT	CASSIDHQDTDTQYF
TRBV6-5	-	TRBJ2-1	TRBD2	TGTGCCAGCAGTGACAGCGGGGTTAGCTCCTACAATGAGCAGTTCTTC	CASSDSGVSSYNEQFF
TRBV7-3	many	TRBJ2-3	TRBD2	TGTGCCAGCAGCCCCCGGGGGGGCTCCAACACAGATACGCAGTATTTT	CASSPRGGSNTDTQYF
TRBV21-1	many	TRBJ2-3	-	TGTGCCAGCAGCAGGGTAGATACGCAGTATTTT	CASSRVDTQYF
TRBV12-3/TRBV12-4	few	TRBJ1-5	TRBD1	TGTGCCAGCAGTCCCGGCGACAGGGTGCGTCAGCCCCAGCATTTT	CASSPGDRVRQPQHF
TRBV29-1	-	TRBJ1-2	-	TGCAGCGTTGTAAGTTGGGCACAAAACTATGGCTACACCTTC	CSVVSWAQNYGYTF
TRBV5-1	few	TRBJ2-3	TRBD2	TGCGCCAGCAGCTTGGCCAGCGGGGGGGCTAGCACAGATACGCAGTATTTT	CASSLASGGASTDTQYF
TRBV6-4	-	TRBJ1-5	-	TGTGCCAGCAGTGACACGGGGGATCAGCCCCAGCATTTT	CASSDTGDQPQHF
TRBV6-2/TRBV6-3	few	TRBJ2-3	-	TGTGCCAGCAGCCAGGGCCCCCCCACAGATACGCAGTATTTT	CASSQGPPTDTQYF
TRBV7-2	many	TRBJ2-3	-	TGTGCCAGCAGCCCGGGGGGCACAGATACGCAGTATTTT	CASSPGGTDTQYF
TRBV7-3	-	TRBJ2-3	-	TGTGCCAGCAGCTTACAGGGGGGGACAGTTACAGATACGCAGTATTTT	CASSLQGGTVTDTQYF
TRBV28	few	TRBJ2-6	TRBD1	TGTGCCAGCAGTCTCCGGGACAGATTCTCTGGGGCCAACGTCCTGACTTTC	CASSLRDRFSGANVLTF
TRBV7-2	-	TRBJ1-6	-	TGTGCCAGCAGCCAACGAGGGGGGGGCTGGGGAAATTCACCCCTCCACTTT	CASSQRGGGWGNSPLHF
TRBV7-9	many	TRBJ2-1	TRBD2	TGTGCCAGCAGCTTAGCTTTGCTAGCGGGGTCCTACAATGAGCAGTTCTTC	CASSLALLAGSYNEQFF
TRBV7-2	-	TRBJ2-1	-	TGTGCCAGCAGCCCCAACTATGAGCAGTTCTTC	CASSPNYEQFF
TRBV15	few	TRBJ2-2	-	TGTGCCACCAGCAGGCAGGTGGGAGAGAACACCGGGGAGCTGTTTTTT	CATSRQVGENTGELFF
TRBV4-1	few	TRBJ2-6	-	TGCGCCAGCAGCCAAGATTCGAGCCGGTCTGGGGCCAACGTCCTGACTTTC	CASSQDSSRSGANVLTF